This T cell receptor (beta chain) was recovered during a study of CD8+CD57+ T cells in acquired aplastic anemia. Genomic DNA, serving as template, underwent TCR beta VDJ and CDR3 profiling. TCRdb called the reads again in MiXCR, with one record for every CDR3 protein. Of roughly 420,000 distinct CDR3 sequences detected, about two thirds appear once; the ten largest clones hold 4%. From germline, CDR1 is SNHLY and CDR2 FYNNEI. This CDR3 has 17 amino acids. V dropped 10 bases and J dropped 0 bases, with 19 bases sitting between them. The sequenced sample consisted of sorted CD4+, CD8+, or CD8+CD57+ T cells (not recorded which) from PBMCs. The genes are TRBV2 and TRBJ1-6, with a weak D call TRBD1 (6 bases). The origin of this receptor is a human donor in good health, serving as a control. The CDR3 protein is CATSGIDRSSYNSPLHF. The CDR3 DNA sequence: TGTGCCACCAGCGGAATAGACAGGAGCTCCTATAATTCACCCCTCCACTTT.